This paragraph reports one T cell receptor beta chain. The data were obtained in a study of shared clonotypes between healthy human individuals. Generated by immunoSEQ multiplex PCR, the TCRdb table keeps only in-frame clones and is missing some. This sample carries hundreds of thousands of clones, around four fifths of them seen once, and the ten largest clones take around 1.8%. The CDR3 runs to 12 residues. The germline V gene encodes CDR1 ENHRY and CDR2 SYGVKD. V shed 6 bases and J shed 4 bases, with 9 bases lying between them. Sequencing input: memory CD4+ T cells sorted from blood. Stated subset: CD45RA-negative fraction. This receptor was identified in a woman aged 30 to 39 in good health. The rearrangement links TRBV10-3 to TRBJ1-1; D not certain. DNA of the CDR3: TGTGCCATCAGCCCAGGAGTCACTGAAGCTTTCTTT. Translating gives CAISPGVTEAFF.